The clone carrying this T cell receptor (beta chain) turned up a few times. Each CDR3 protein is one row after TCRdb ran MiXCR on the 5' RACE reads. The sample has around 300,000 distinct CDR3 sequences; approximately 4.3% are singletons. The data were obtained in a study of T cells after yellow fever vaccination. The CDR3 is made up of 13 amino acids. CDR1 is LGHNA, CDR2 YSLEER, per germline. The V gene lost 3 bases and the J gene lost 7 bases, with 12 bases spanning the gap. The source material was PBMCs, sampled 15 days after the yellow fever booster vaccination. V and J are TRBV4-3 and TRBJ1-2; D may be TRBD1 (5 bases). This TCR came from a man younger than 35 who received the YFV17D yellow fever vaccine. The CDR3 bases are TGCGCCAGCAGCCATGGGGGTGGGGTTGGCTACACCTTC. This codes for CASSHGGGVGYTF.